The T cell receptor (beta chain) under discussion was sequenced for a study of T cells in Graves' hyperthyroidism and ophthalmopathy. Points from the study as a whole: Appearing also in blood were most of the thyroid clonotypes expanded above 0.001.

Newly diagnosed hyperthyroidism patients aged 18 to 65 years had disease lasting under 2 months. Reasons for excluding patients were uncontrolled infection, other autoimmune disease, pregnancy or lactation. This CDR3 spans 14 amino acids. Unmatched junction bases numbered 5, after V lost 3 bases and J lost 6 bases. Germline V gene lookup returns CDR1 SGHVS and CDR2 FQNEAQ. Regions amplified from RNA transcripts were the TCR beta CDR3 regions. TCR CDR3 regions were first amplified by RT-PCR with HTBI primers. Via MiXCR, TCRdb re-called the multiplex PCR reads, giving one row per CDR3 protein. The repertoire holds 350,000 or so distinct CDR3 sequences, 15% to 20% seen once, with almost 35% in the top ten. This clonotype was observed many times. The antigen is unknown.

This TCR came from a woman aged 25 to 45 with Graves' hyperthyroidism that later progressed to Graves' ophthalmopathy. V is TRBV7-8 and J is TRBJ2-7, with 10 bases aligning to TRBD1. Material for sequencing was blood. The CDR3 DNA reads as TGTGCCAGCAGCTTGGGACAGGGGAAAGGCGAGCAGTACTTC. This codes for CASSLGQGKGEQYF.